This T cell receptor (beta chain) was sequenced during a study of shared clonotypes between healthy human individuals. Study-level findings and limits: Memory subsets generally showed smaller estimated richness than naive subsets did. Sampling covered nothing but blood. Tissue TCR repertoires likely differ from those found in blood.

The CDR3 length is 16 residues. Looked up from germline, CDR1 is SGHKS and CDR2 is YYEKEE (reference sequence). V was clipped by 1 base and J by 5 bases; unmatched bases: 6. With respect to this clone: Its antigen remains unknown.

Repertoires were generated with immunoSEQ multiplex PCR, while TCRdb's copy carries only in-frame clones and drops some. The sample carries roughly 1.5 million clones, 98% recorded once. The rearrangement links TRBV5-5 to TRBJ1-5; TRBD1 aligns across 10 bases. The specimen was naive CD4+ T cells sorted from blood. Stated subset: CD45RA+ positively selected. This clonotype was sampled from a man under 40 in good health. The CDR3 protein is CASSLSWDRGDQPQHF. CDR3 coding DNA: TGTGCCAGCAGCTTGAGTTGGGACAGGGGTGATCAGCCCCAGCATTTT.